The sequence of this TCR beta chain was determined in a study of T cell responses to AZD1222 COVID-19 vaccine. Looking at the study overall: Second-dose recipients at about 4 or about 12 weeks were treated as one pooled group. Study-wide results and limits: Baseline serostatus was positive in only six or seven AZD1222 recipients. Vaccine-associated CD4 TCRs spanned spike, dominant at 160-218 and 743-854.

About this clone: Its antigen is unidentified.

This CDR3 spans 15 amino acids. Germline V gene lookup returns CDR1 ENHRY and CDR2 SYGVKD. The ends lost 0 bases at V and 5 bases at J; junction bases unmatched: 4. Method: immunoSEQ multiplex PCR; TCRdb's copy keeps in-frame clones and lacks some. The data contain approximately 150,000 clones, roughly 92% of them singletons. The TCR comes from an adult in good health. The V gene is TRBV10-3, the J gene TRBJ2-7; TRBD1 matches at 10 bases. The source was peripheral blood, collected on day 0 of AZD1222 vaccination. CDR3 sequence (DNA): TGTGCCATCAGTGAGTCCGGGACAGGGGCAAACGAGCAGTACTTC. It encodes CAISESGTGANEQYF.